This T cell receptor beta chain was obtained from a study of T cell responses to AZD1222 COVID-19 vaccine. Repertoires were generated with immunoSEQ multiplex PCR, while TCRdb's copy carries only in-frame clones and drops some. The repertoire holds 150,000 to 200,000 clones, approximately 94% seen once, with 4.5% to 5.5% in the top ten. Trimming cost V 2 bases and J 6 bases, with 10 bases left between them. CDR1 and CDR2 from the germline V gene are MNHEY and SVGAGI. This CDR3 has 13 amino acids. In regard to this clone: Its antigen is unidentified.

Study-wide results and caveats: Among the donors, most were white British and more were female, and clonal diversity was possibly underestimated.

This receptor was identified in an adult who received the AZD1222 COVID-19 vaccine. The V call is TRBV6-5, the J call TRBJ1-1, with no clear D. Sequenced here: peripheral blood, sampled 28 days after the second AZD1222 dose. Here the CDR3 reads CASSYGNPSEAFF. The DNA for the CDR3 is TGTGCCAGCAGTTACGGGAATCCGTCTGAAGCTTTCTTT.